This T cell receptor (beta chain) was retrieved from a study of identical twins. Study-wide points: Weaker excess twin sharing was observed in beta out-of-frame sequences.

The V gene's germline CDR1 is SNHLY and CDR2 FYNNEI. Germline trimming cut 4 bases from V and 9 bases from J; bases unmatched to any gene: 7. The CDR3 runs to 15 residues. After template switching added a universal primer site, the resulting cDNA carried unique molecular identifiers. TCRdb passed the 5' RACE reads through MiXCR, listing each CDR3 protein once. The sample includes hundreds of thousands of distinct CDR3 sequences, less than 9% seen only once; the top ten take approximately 2%. At least ten counts were recorded for this clonotype. No antigen is known for it. All donors were healthy Caucasians. The sample was also reused in another study, on yellow fever vaccine responses in identical twins.

The TCR comes from a young woman in good health. Sequenced: memory (CD45RO+) T cells sorted from blood. The V call is TRBV2, the J call TRBJ2-1; 12 bases line up with TRBD2. Here the CDR3 DNA reads TGTGCCAGCAGTGGACCTAGCGGGAGGGTAGGTGAGCAGTTCTTC. Translation gives CASSGPSGRVGEQFF.